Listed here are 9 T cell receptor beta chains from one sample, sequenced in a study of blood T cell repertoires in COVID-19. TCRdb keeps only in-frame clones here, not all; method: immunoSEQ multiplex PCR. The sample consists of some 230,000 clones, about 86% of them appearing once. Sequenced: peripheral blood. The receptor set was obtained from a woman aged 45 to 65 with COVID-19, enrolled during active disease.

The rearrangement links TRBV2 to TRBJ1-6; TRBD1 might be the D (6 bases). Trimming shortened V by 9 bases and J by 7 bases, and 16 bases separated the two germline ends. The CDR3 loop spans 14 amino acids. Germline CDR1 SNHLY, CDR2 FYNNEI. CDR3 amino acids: CARSYETGNSPLHF. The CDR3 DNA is TGTGCCAGATCATACGAAACAGGGAATTCACCCCTCCACTTT.

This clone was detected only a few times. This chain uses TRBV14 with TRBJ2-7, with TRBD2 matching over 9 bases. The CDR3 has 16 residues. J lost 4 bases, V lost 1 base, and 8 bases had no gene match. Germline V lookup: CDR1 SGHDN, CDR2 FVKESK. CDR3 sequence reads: CASSQGIVTSGYEQYF. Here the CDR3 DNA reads TGTGCCAGCAGCCAAGGGATCGTGACTAGCGGTTACGAGCAGTACTTC.

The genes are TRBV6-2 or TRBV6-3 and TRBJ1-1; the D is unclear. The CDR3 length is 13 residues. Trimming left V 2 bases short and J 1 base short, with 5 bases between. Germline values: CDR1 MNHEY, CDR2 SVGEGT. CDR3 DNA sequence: TGTGCCAGCAGTTACGGCAGGAACACTGAAGCTTTCTTT. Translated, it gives CASSYGRNTEAFF.

The CDR3 protein is CASSQESSGPYEQYF. CDR3 DNA sequence: TGTGCCAGCAGCCAAGAGTCTAGCGGGCCCTACGAGCAGTACTTC. V gene TRBV3-1 (or the pseudogene TRBV3-2) combines with J gene TRBJ2-7, with 8 bases fitting TRBD2. The V gene's germline CDR1 is LGHDT and CDR2 YNNKEL (reference sequence). The CDR3 length is 15 residues. Trimming at V came to 0 bases and at J to 2 bases, leaving 3 bases not matched to a gene.

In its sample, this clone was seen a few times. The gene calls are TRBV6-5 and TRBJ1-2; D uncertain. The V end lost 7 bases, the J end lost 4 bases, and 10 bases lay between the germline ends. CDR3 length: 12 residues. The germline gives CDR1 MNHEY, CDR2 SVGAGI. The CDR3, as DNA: TGTGCCAGCACTCGGGTGACCTATGGCTACACCTTC. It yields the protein CASTRVTYGYTF.

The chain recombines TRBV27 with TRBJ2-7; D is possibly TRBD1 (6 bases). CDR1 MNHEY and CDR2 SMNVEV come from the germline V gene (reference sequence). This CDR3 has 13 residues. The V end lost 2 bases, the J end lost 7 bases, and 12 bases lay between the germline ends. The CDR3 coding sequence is TGTGCCAGCAGTTTAAGGGCAGGGGAAGAGCAGTACGTC. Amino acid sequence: CASSLRAGEEQYV.

The CDR3 loop is CASSLVPGSYEQYF. The DNA for the CDR3 is TGCGCCAGCAGCTTGGTTCCGGGTAGCTACGAGCAGTACTTC. The V call is TRBV5-1, the J call TRBJ2-7; D gene ambiguous. The CDR3 loop spans 14 amino acids. The V and J ends lost 0 bases and 3 bases respectively, with 10 bases between them. From germline, CDR1 is SGHRS and CDR2 YFSETQ.

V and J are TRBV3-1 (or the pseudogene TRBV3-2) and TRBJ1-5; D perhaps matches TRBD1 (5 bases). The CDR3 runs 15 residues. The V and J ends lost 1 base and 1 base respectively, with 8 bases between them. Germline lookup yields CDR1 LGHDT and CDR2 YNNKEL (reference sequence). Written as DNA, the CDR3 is TGTGCCAGCAGCCAAGCTTGGGGCAGCAATCAGCCCCAGCATTTT. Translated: CASSQAWGSNQPQHF.

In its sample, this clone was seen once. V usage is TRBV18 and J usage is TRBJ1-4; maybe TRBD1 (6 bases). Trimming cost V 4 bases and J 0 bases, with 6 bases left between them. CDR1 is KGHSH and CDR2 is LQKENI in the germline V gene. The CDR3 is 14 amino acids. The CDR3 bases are TGTGCCAGCTCACGACAGGCAACTAATGAAAAACTGTTTTTT. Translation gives CASSRQATNEKLFF.